This is a list of T cell receptor beta chains from one sample in a study of prognosis after radiotherapy for stage I lung cancer. From the multiplex PCR reads, TCRdb called clonotypes with MiXCR, one entry per CDR3 protein. The table has approximately 23,000 distinct CDR3 sequences, 35% to 45% seen once. The sample was PBMCs, taken before or after stereotactic body radiation therapy (not recorded which). The source is a donor aged 50 or older with non-small cell lung cancer. The CDR3 runs from the conserved cysteine through the conserved F or W. Each record gives: clone size, V gene, J gene, D gene, CDR3 protein, CDR3 DNA. D genes are given only for firm matches. Size is omitted from some rows. Given values are once, few, many or a class for expanded clones.

clone size: -
V gene: TRBV6-1
J gene: TRBJ2-7
D gene: TRBD1
CDR3 protein: CASRTSGTGGYEQYF
CDR3 DNA: TGTGCCAGCAGGACATCCGGGACAGGGGGCTACGAGCAGTACTTC

clone size: many
V gene: TRBV29-1
J gene: TRBJ2-1
D gene: TRBD2
CDR3 protein: CSVDQALAGANEQFF
CDR3 DNA: TGCAGCGTTGACCAGGCACTAGCGGGAGCCAATGAGCAGTTCTTC

clone size: many
V gene: TRBV7-2
J gene: TRBJ2-3
D gene: TRBD2
CDR3 protein: CASSLGSGRASDTQYF
CDR3 DNA: TGTGCCAGCAGCTTAGGTAGCGGGAGGGCCTCAGATACGCAGTATTTT

clone size: many
V gene: TRBV6-1
J gene: TRBJ1-1
D gene: TRBD1
CDR3 protein: CASSGTGLMNTEAFF
CDR3 DNA: TGTGCCAGCAGCGGGACAGGCCTCATGAACACTGAAGCTTTCTTT

clone size: -
V gene: TRBV6-2/TRBV6-3
J gene: TRBJ2-4
D gene: TRBD2
CDR3 protein: CASKSLRGDYTKNIQYF
CDR3 DNA: TGTGCCAGCAAAAGCCTCCGAGGGGACTATACCAAAAACATTCAGTACTTC

clone size: -
V gene: TRBV29-1
J gene: TRBJ2-6
D gene: -
CDR3 protein: CSAGDGANVLTF
CDR3 DNA: TGCAGCGCGGGGGACGGGGCCAACGTCCTGACTTTC

clone size: many
V gene: TRBV20-1
J gene: TRBJ2-7
D gene: TRBD2
CDR3 protein: CSARDITSGSYEQYF
CDR3 DNA: TGCAGTGCTAGAGATATCACTAGCGGCTCCTACGAGCAGTACTTC

clone size: -
V gene: TRBV28
J gene: TRBJ1-4
D gene: -
CDR3 protein: CASIGDVDEKLFF
CDR3 DNA: TGTGCCAGCATCGGGGACGTAGATGAAAAACTGTTTTTT

clone size: -
V gene: TRBV6-1
J gene: TRBJ2-2
D gene: TRBD1
CDR3 protein: CASSGQGAVGELFF
CDR3 DNA: TGTGCCAGCAGTGGACAGGGGGCCGTCGGGGAGCTGTTTTTT

clone size: many
V gene: TRBV2
J gene: TRBJ2-7
D gene: -
CDR3 protein: CASSLFEQYF
CDR3 DNA: TGTGCCAGCAGCCTATTTGAGCAGTACTTC

clone size: -
V gene: TRBV9
J gene: TRBJ1-2
D gene: -
CDR3 protein: CASSVGENYGYTF
CDR3 DNA: TGTGCCAGCAGCGTAGGAGAGAACTATGGCTACACCTTC

clone size: once
V gene: TRBV6-2/TRBV6-3
J gene: TRBJ2-1
D gene: TRBD2
CDR3 protein: CASSATSEGNEQFF
CDR3 DNA: TGTGCCAGCAGTGCGACTAGCGAAGGCAATGAGCAGTTCTTC

clone size: medium-sized
V gene: TRBV3-1
J gene: TRBJ2-7
D gene: -
CDR3 protein: CASSPTGYEQYF
CDR3 DNA: TGTGCCAGCAGCCCGACAGGTTACGAGCAGTACTTC

clone size: many
V gene: TRBV5-1
J gene: TRBJ1-2
D gene: TRBD1
CDR3 protein: CASSPTGGGYGYTF
CDR3 DNA: TGCGCCAGCAGCCCGACAGGGGGCGGCTATGGCTACACCTTC

clone size: many
V gene: TRBV4-2
J gene: TRBJ1-2
D gene: -
CDR3 protein: CASSQGLVDGYTF
CDR3 DNA: TGTGCCAGCAGCCAAGGACTCGTCGACGGCTACACCTTC

clone size: many
V gene: TRBV7-2
J gene: TRBJ2-3
D gene: TRBD2
CDR3 protein: CASGTTNTDTQYF
CDR3 DNA: TGTGCCAGCGGGACTACTAACACAGATACGCAGTATTTT

clone size: -
V gene: TRBV10-2
J gene: TRBJ2-2
D gene: TRBD2
CDR3 protein: CASSDGGDTGELFF
CDR3 DNA: TGCGCCAGCAGCGATGGGGGGGACACCGGGGAGCTGTTTTTT

clone size: -
V gene: TRBV7-8
J gene: TRBJ2-7
D gene: TRBD2
CDR3 protein: CASSLVPSGPSEQYF
CDR3 DNA: TGTGCCAGCAGCTTAGTGCCTAGCGGCCCCAGTGAGCAGTACTTC

clone size: -
V gene: TRBV20-1
J gene: TRBJ2-1
D gene: TRBD2
CDR3 protein: CSADGGLAGGRNYNEQFF
CDR3 DNA: TGCAGTGCTGACGGGGGCCTAGCGGGCGGTCGTAATTACAATGAGCAGTTCTTC

clone size: many
V gene: TRBV5-6
J gene: TRBJ2-5
D gene: -
CDR3 protein: CASSLVSSETQYF
CDR3 DNA: TGTGCCAGCAGCTTGGTGTCAAGCGAGACCCAGTACTTC

clone size: many
V gene: TRBV30
J gene: TRBJ2-5
D gene: -
CDR3 protein: CAWADWGRETQYF
CDR3 DNA: TGTGCCTGGGCGGACTGGGGCCGGGAGACCCAGTACTTC

clone size: many
V gene: TRBV6-5
J gene: TRBJ2-1
D gene: -
CDR3 protein: CASSYGAWEQFF
CDR3 DNA: TGTGCCAGCAGTTACGGGGCCTGGGAGCAGTTCTTC